These 6 T cell receptor beta chains were all obtained from the same sample, sequenced in a study of regulatory T cells in long-lasting Graves disease. Regarding time point: newly diagnosed GD, antithyroid drugs for less than 3 months. PBMC-extracted RNA yielded the TCR library. Researchers made TCR beta libraries by using iRepertoire HTBI primers and running Arm-PCR on CDR3 regions. One entry per CDR3 protein results from TCRdb running MiXCR on the multiplex PCR reads. The repertoire holds over 300,000 distinct CDR3 sequences, with roughly a sixth as singletons. Source: peripheral blood mononuclear cells (PBMCs), taken at new diagnosis, from a patient treated with antithyroid drugs. These TCRs come from a female donor with Graves disease.

This clonotype was picked up many times. DNA of the CDR3: TGCAGTGCTAGAGATCCGGGGGGAGGAGAGACCCAGTACTTC. Protein: CSARDPGGGETQYF. V gene TRBV20-1 combines with J gene TRBJ2-5, with 7 bases aligning to TRBD2. This CDR3 comprises 14 residues. The germline V gene has CDR1 DFQATT and CDR2 SNEGSKA (reference sequence). V gave up 0 bases and J gave up 4 bases; unmatched junction bases: 5.

This clonotype was found many times. V usage is TRBV4-3 and J usage is TRBJ1-4; 8 bases are shared with TRBD1. The CDR3 is made up of 15 amino acids. CDR1 LGHNA and CDR2 YSLEER come from the germline V gene. With 3 bases clipped from V and 5 bases from J, the junction kept 5 bases outside the gene matches. The CDR3 region is CASSQTGVGNEKLFF. In DNA form, the CDR3 reads TGCGCCAGCAGCCAGACAGGGGTTGGGAATGAAAAACTGTTTTTT.

The V call is TRBV12-3 or TRBV12-4, the J call TRBJ2-7; D is unresolved. The CDR3 is made up of 11 amino acids. With 8 bases removed from V and 5 bases from J, the gap between germline ends came to 10 bases. Here the CDR3 reads CASALTHEQYF. In DNA, the CDR3 is TGTGCCAGCGCCCTCACCCACGAGCAGTACTTC.

A word on this clonotype: This CDR3 fails to terminate in the conserved phenylalanine or tryptophan, so it likely reflects a read error. V is TRBV6-9 and J is TRBJ2-7, with a possible D match to TRBD1 (6 bases). Trimming stripped 3 bases from V and 2 bases from J, with 17 bases between. The CDR3 has 16 amino acids. Germline loops: CDR1 MNHGY, CDR2 SVAAGI. CDR3 amino acids: CASSYATGLRAYEQYL. The CDR3 nucleotides read TGTGCCAGCAGTTACGCGACAGGTTTGAGGGCCTACGAGCAGTACCTC.

The chain couples TRBV20-1 to TRBJ1-5, with D possibly matching TRBD1 (5 bases). The CDR3 contains 13 residues. In germline, CDR1 is DFQATT, CDR2 SNEGSKA (reference sequence). The V end was cut by 5 bases, the J end by 8 bases, with 16 bases between. The CDR3 region has the DNA TGCAGTGCTTCAAAGGGACGGTGGGAGCCCCAGCATTTT. Protein sequence: CSASKGRWEPQHF.

V is TRBV28 and J is TRBJ2-3; 9 positions agree with TRBD1. Germline values: CDR1 MDHEN, CDR2 SYDVKM. The junction had 9 bases not matched to a gene; V was cut back by 6 bases and J by 2 bases. The CDR3 totals 16 residues. Here the CDR3 reads CASSSPGTGITDTQYF. CDR3 DNA: TGTGCCAGCAGCTCCCCCGGGACAGGGATCACAGATACGCAGTATTTT.